This T cell receptor beta chain was recorded in a study of cytomegalovirus exposure and HLA in healthy donors. Study-wide context: Among about 179 million T cells, an earlier analysis found 90 million to 130 million unique TCR beta sequences.

The CDR3 totals 14 residues. Between the trimmed V and J ends, which lost 3 bases and 1 base, there was a span of 10 bases. Germline V gives CDR1 KGHSH, CDR2 LQKENI. This clone was counted between two and nine times. Antigen unknown. Study-level results: HLA-A and HLA-B allele assignments for most subjects were reportedly predicted accurately using TCR beta sequences. A later analysis showed that HLA-associated TCR beta chains had undergone more clonal expansion than equally common others.

The primer mix had 60 Vbeta and 13 Jbeta primers. Profiling relied on immunoSEQ multiplex PCR, and the TCRdb table lists in-frame clones only, not all of them. The sample records tens of thousands of clones, more than 55% being singletons. The rearrangement links TRBV18 to TRBJ2-7, with no clear D. Sequencing used PBMCs. The clonotype originates from a woman in her forties or fifties in good health and CMV-seropositive. The chain's CDR3 is CASSPAQVSYEQYF. CDR3 DNA: TGTGCCAGCTCACCCGCGCAGGTATCCTACGAGCAGTACTTC.